Presented here are 16 T cell receptor beta chains from one specimen sequenced in a study of cytomegalovirus exposure and HLA in healthy donors. The PCR used 60 Vbeta and 13 Jbeta primers. Repertoires were generated with immunoSEQ multiplex PCR, while TCRdb's copy carries only in-frame clones and drops some. The sample lists more than 150,000 clones, around 76% occurring once. The sequencing input was PBMCs. All receptors come from a woman under 40 in good health and CMV-seropositive.

This chain links TRBV11-3 with TRBJ1-2; 10 nucleotides agree with TRBD1. There are 13 residues in the CDR3. V shed 5 bases and J 12 bases; nucleotides not matched to a gene: 9. Looked up from germline, CDR1 is SGHNT and CDR2 is YENEEA. The CDR3 is CASSPGQGGPHTF. In DNA, the CDR3 is TGTGCCAGCAGCCCAGGACAGGGGGGGCCTCACACCTTC. The whole variable domain, filled in from reference TRBV11-3 and TRBJ1-2, reads EAGVVQSPRYKIIEKKQPVAFWCNPISGHNTLYWYLQNLGQGPELLIRYENEEAVDDSQLPKDRFSAERLKGVDSTLKIQPAELGDSAVYLCASSPGQGGPHTFGSGTRLTVV.

Only one count was recorded for this clone. This sequence joins TRBV27 and TRBJ1-1, with D perhaps TRBD1 (6 bases). Germline V lookup: CDR1 MNHEY, CDR2 SMNVEV (reference sequence). This CDR3 has 14 amino acids. Trimming stripped 5 bases from V and 5 bases from J, with 15 bases between. The CDR3 is CASSPNRAWTEAFF. The CDR3 nucleotides are TGTGCCAGCAGTCCAAACAGGGCATGGACTGAAGCTTTCTTT.

On this clone itself: The junction and the germline gene differ at one end; a read error may be behind it. The chain is built from TRBV7-9 and TRBJ2-7, with 9 nucleotides matching TRBD2. This CDR3 comprises 15 residues. Germline CDR1 and CDR2: SEHNR and FQNEAQ (reference sequence). CDR3 in amino acids: CSSSQLAGDTYEQYF. The CDR3 region has the DNA TGTTCCAGCAGCCAGTTAGCGGGGGACACCTACGAGCAGTACTTC.

CDR3 in amino acids: CASRAGQGNEKLFF. Written as DNA, the CDR3 is TGTGCCAGCAGGGCGGGACAGGGTAATGAAAAACTGTTTTTT. The genes are TRBV27 and TRBJ1-4; TRBD1 aligns across 9 bases. V dropped 6 bases and J dropped 4; count of bases not matched to a gene: 3. The length of the CDR3 is 14 residues. The V gene's germline CDR1 is MNHEY and CDR2 SMNVEV (reference sequence).

This chain connects TRBV5-1 to TRBJ1-5; D remains ambiguous. The CDR3 is 15 residues long. V gave up 1 base and J gave up 0 bases, with 8 bases separating them. Germline values: CDR1 SGHRS, CDR2 YFSETQ. CDR3 amino acids: CASSLNGNSNQPQHF. The CDR3 nucleotides are TGCGCCAGCAGCTTGAATGGCAATAGCAATCAGCCCCAGCATTTT.

The CDR3 loop is CASSQSTDTQYF. The CDR3 region has the DNA TGTGCCAGCAGCCAGAGCACAGATACGCAGTATTTT. The rearrangement uses TRBV11-2 and TRBJ2-3; D ambiguous. The CDR3 length is 12 residues. Germline-derived CDR1 and CDR2 are SGHAT and FQNNGV. V was trimmed by 5 bases and J by 0 bases, leaving 3 bases between them.

The V and J genes are TRBV19 and TRBJ2-2, with a possible D match to TRBD2 (5 bases). V lost 7 bases and J lost 3, with 6 bases in between. CDR3 size: 12 residues. CDR1 LNHDA and CDR2 SQIVND come from the germline V gene (reference sequence). The CDR3 DNA reads TGTGCCAGTACCGGGGACACCGGGGAGCTGTTTTTT. Translated: CASTGDTGELFF.

The chain carries TRBV15 and TRBJ2-4; 7 bases fit TRBD2. The CDR3 sequence is 16 residues long. Trimming cost V 6 bases and J 1 base; bases outside gene matches: 9. Germline CDR1 and CDR2: LNHNV and YYDKDF (reference sequence). Here the CDR3 reads CATSIPPGRAKNIQYF. CDR3 DNA: TGTGCCACCAGTATACCTCCCGGGAGGGCCAAAAACATTCAGTACTTC.

The chain employs TRBV28 and TRBJ1-2; weak D call: TRBD1 (5 bases). Germline CDR1 is MDHEN and CDR2 is SYDVKM. CDR3 length: 15 amino acids. Trimming pared 2 bases from V and 6 bases from J, leaving 16 bases between. The CDR3 sequence is CASSLPLRGTDGYTF. The CDR3 region has the DNA TGTGCCAGCAGTTTACCGCTTAGAGGGACTGATGGCTACACCTTC.

The gene calls are TRBV27 and TRBJ1-1, with 8 positions matching TRBD1. V shed 3 bases, J shed 5 bases, and the junction held 2 bases outside the gene matches. The CDR3 spans 13 residues. Germline-derived CDR1 and CDR2 are MNHEY and SMNVEV (reference sequence). This CDR3 is CASSFRTGTEAFF. The DNA of the CDR3 is TGTGCCAGCAGTTTTCGGACAGGGACTGAAGCTTTCTTT.

This clone has just a few counts. The chain couples TRBV11-3 to TRBJ2-5; D is unresolved. Germline CDR1 reads SGHNT; CDR2 reads YENEEA. Trimming removed 0 bases from V and 2 bases from J, with 10 bases in between. This CDR3 has 15 residues. This CDR3 is CASSLDGRPQETQYF. CDR3 in DNA: TGTGCCAGCAGCTTAGATGGCCGTCCACAAGAGACCCAGTACTTC.

The V gene is TRBV18, the J gene TRBJ2-2; perhaps TRBD2 as D (6 bases). This CDR3 has 15 residues. The V end was cut by 8 bases, the J end by 6 bases, with 19 bases between. CDR1 is KGHSH and CDR2 is LQKENI in the germline V gene. The CDR3 is CASHPNSRDSGELFF. The CDR3 DNA follows: TGTGCCAGCCACCCCAATTCCAGGGACTCCGGGGAGCTGTTTTTT.

The chain carries TRBV6-5 and TRBJ1-1; D remains unclear. This CDR3 spans 13 amino acids. Trimming shortened V by 0 bases and J by 2 bases, and 4 bases separated the two germline ends. Germline V gives CDR1 MNHEY, CDR2 SVGAGI. Written as DNA, the CDR3 is TGTGCCAGCAGTTACTCGGCTAACACTGAAGCTTTCTTT. Protein sequence: CASSYSANTEAFF.

This clone turned up a few times. The chain carries TRBV30 and TRBJ2-4, with 7 positions matching TRBD1. The CDR3 is 14 residues long. Per the germline V gene, CDR1 is GTSNPN and CDR2 is SVGIG (reference sequence). V lost 3 bases to trimming and J lost 3 bases; unmatched junction nucleotides: 5. CDR3 residues: CAWSTGASKNIQYF. DNA of the CDR3: TGTGCCTGGAGCACAGGGGCGAGCAAAAACATTCAGTACTTC.

This chain uses TRBV11-2 with TRBJ2-5; 11 bases are shared with TRBD2. Germline CDR1 and CDR2: SGHAT and FQNNGV. The V segment lost 0 bases and the J segment 4 bases; nucleotides outside the gene matches: 1. The CDR3 is made up of 15 amino acids. CDR3 in amino acids: CASSLEGLAAETQYF. The CDR3 region has the DNA TGTGCCAGCAGCTTAGAGGGACTAGCGGCAGAGACCCAGTACTTC.

This clone was found a few times. V usage is TRBV19 and J usage is TRBJ1-5; D might be TRBD1 (6 bases). CDR1 is LNHDA and CDR2 is SQIVND in the germline V gene (reference sequence). The CDR3 consists of 15 residues. With 2 bases removed from V and 1 base from J, the gap between germline ends came to 9 bases. The CDR3 nucleotides are TGTGCCAGTAGTATACAGGGGTTGAGCAATCAGCCCCAGCATTTT. Amino acid sequence: CASSIQGLSNQPQHF.